The rows below give T cell receptor beta chains drawn from one sample of a study of control samples from healthy donors and cancer patients. The table came from immunoSEQ multiplex PCR; TCRdb's copy has only in-frame clones and leaves some out. Among approximately 120,000 clones listed, just over 90% were seen once. Material: blood. The source of these receptors is a human donor in good health. The donor label of this sample is uncertain. Both conserved end residues are part of each CDR3. The order of the fields is CDR3 length, D gene, clone size, V gene, J gene, CDR3 protein, CDR3 DNA. A D gene is named only where the DNA matches it firmly. Size is omitted from some rows. Given values are once, few, many or a class for expanded clones.

cdr3_length: 16; d_call: -; clone_size: once; v_call: TRBV5-1; j_call: TRBJ2-7; cdr3_aa: CASSLGPRQGAGEQYF; cdr3_nt: TGCGCCAGCAGCTTGGGTCCCCGACAGGGTGCGGGGGAGCAGTACTTC
cdr3_length: 13; d_call: -; clone_size: -; v_call: TRBV6-5; j_call: TRBJ2-5; cdr3_aa: CASIGTSGETQYF; cdr3_nt: TGTGCCAGCATTGGGACTTCGGGGGAGACCCAGTACTTC
cdr3_length: 12; d_call: TRBD1; clone_size: -; v_call: TRBV5-1; j_call: TRBJ1-2; cdr3_aa: CASSLQGAGYTF; cdr3_nt: TGCGCCAGCAGCTTACAGGGGGCTGGCTACACCTTC
cdr3_length: 15; d_call: -; clone_size: -; v_call: TRBV21-1; j_call: TRBJ1-5; cdr3_aa: CASSKWAGDNQPQHF; cdr3_nt: TGTGCCAGCAGCAAATGGGCAGGGGACAATCAGCCCCAGCATTTT
cdr3_length: 14; d_call: -; clone_size: -; v_call: TRBV10-3; j_call: TRBJ2-5; cdr3_aa: CATGMRGAQETQYF; cdr3_nt: TGTGCCACAGGGATGAGGGGCGCCCAAGAGACCCAGTACTTC
cdr3_length: 15; d_call: -; clone_size: -; v_call: TRBV3-1/TRBV3-2; j_call: TRBJ2-1; cdr3_aa: CASSQDPQTYNEQFF; cdr3_nt: TGTGCCAGCAGCCAAGACCCCCAAACCTACAATGAGCAGTTCTTC
cdr3_length: 13; d_call: -; clone_size: -; v_call: TRBV2; j_call: TRBJ1-5; cdr3_aa: CASSENGDQPQHF; cdr3_nt: TGTGCCAGCAGTGAGAACGGCGATCAGCCCCAGCATTTT
cdr3_length: 11; d_call: -; clone_size: -; v_call: TRBV24-1; j_call: TRBJ1-2; cdr3_aa: CATSDLYGYTF; cdr3_nt: TGTGCCACCAGTGATTTATATGGCTACACCTTC
cdr3_length: 15; d_call: -; clone_size: -; v_call: TRBV5-4; j_call: TRBJ1-2; cdr3_aa: CASSGWLPKSYGYTF; cdr3_nt: TGTGCCAGCAGCGGCTGGCTTCCTAAAAGCTATGGCTACACCTTC
cdr3_length: 16; d_call: -; clone_size: -; v_call: TRBV28; j_call: TRBJ2-1; cdr3_aa: CASNSLTGVRYNEQFF; cdr3_nt: TGTGCCAGCAATTCCTTGACAGGAGTCCGTTACAATGAGCAGTTCTTC
cdr3_length: 21; d_call: -; clone_size: -; v_call: TRBV13; j_call: TRBJ2-6; cdr3_aa: CASSVQTRTVLSLSGANVLTF; cdr3_nt: TGTGCCAGCAGCGTGCAGACCCGGACAGTTCTCTCTCTCTCTGGGGCCAACGTCCTGACTTTC
cdr3_length: 14; d_call: TRBD1; clone_size: -; v_call: TRBV7-9; j_call: TRBJ2-7; cdr3_aa: CASSLRQGDYEQYF; cdr3_nt: TGTGCCAGCAGCTTGAGACAGGGGGATTACGAGCAGTACTTC
cdr3_length: 13; d_call: -; clone_size: -; v_call: TRBV12-3/TRBV12-4; j_call: TRBJ1-4; cdr3_aa: CASSLRQFEKLFF; cdr3_nt: TGTGCCAGCAGTTTAAGACAGTTCGAAAAACTGTTTTTT
cdr3_length: 12; d_call: -; clone_size: -; v_call: TRBV30; j_call: TRBJ2-2; cdr3_aa: CAWKGSIGELFF; cdr3_nt: TGTGCCTGGAAGGGGAGTATCGGGGAGCTGTTTTTT
cdr3_length: 14; d_call: -; clone_size: -; v_call: TRBV3-1/TRBV3-2; j_call: TRBJ1-1; cdr3_aa: CASSPRGTNTEAFF; cdr3_nt: TGTGCCAGCAGCCCCCGCGGTACGAACACTGAAGCTTTCTTT
cdr3_length: 14; d_call: -; clone_size: -; v_call: TRBV9; j_call: TRBJ2-1; cdr3_aa: CASSVDGQGHEQFF; cdr3_nt: TGTGCCAGCAGCGTAGACGGTCAGGGCCATGAGCAGTTCTTC
cdr3_length: 13; d_call: -; clone_size: once; v_call: TRBV19; j_call: TRBJ1-1; cdr3_aa: CASRSYLDTEAFF; cdr3_nt: TGTGCCAGTAGGTCATATTTGGACACTGAAGCTTTCTTT
cdr3_length: 13; d_call: -; clone_size: few; v_call: TRBV29-1; j_call: TRBJ1-1; cdr3_aa: CSVGRDQGTEAFF; cdr3_nt: TGCAGCGTTGGGAGAGACCAGGGTACTGAAGCTTTCTTT
cdr3_length: 17; d_call: -; clone_size: -; v_call: TRBV4-3; j_call: TRBJ1-5; cdr3_aa: CASSQDRTALRDQPQHF; cdr3_nt: TGCGCCAGCAGCCAAGACCGAACTGCCCTCCGAGATCAGCCCCAGCATTTT
cdr3_length: 11; d_call: -; clone_size: -; v_call: TRBV19; j_call: TRBJ1-1; cdr3_aa: CASSMASEAFF; cdr3_nt: TGTGCCAGTAGTATGGCCTCTGAAGCTTTCTTT
cdr3_length: 13; d_call: TRBD1; clone_size: -; v_call: TRBV5-4; j_call: TRBJ1-2; cdr3_aa: CASSKGTEYGYTF; cdr3_nt: TGTGCCAGCAGTAAAGGGACAGAGTATGGCTACACCTTC
cdr3_length: 13; d_call: TRBD1; clone_size: -; v_call: TRBV28; j_call: TRBJ1-2; cdr3_aa: CASTTGTNYGYTF; cdr3_nt: TGTGCCAGCACGACAGGGACCAACTATGGCTACACCTTC
cdr3_length: 13; d_call: -; clone_size: few; v_call: TRBV6-1; j_call: TRBJ1-1; cdr3_aa: CASSESENTEAFF; cdr3_nt: TGTGCCAGCAGTGAGTCAGAGAACACTGAAGCTTTCTTT
cdr3_length: 14; d_call: -; clone_size: -; v_call: TRBV6-1; j_call: TRBJ1-6; cdr3_aa: CASSENKKGSPLHF; cdr3_nt: TGTGCCAGCAGTGAAAATAAGAAGGGTTCACCCCTCCACTTT
cdr3_length: 12; d_call: -; clone_size: -; v_call: TRBV12-3/TRBV12-4; j_call: TRBJ2-7; cdr3_aa: CASSLARREQYF; cdr3_nt: TGTGCCAGCAGTTTGGCTAGGCGCGAGCAGTACTTC
cdr3_length: 16; d_call: -; clone_size: -; v_call: TRBV2; j_call: TRBJ2-3; cdr3_aa: CASGSLGAASTDTQYF; cdr3_nt: TGTGCCAGCGGAAGCCTGGGGGCGGCTAGCACAGATACGCAGTATTTT
cdr3_length: 18; d_call: -; clone_size: -; v_call: TRBV4-1; j_call: TRBJ2-2; cdr3_aa: CASSQDLEAGKGAGELFF; cdr3_nt: TGCGCCAGCAGCCAAGATCTGGAGGCAGGGAAGGGGGCCGGGGAGCTGTTTTTT
cdr3_length: 16; d_call: -; clone_size: -; v_call: TRBV21-1; j_call: TRBJ2-1; cdr3_aa: CASNSGGTVAGDEQFF; cdr3_nt: TGTGCCAGCAATTCAGGCGGGACAGTAGCTGGCGATGAGCAGTTCTTC
cdr3_length: 13; d_call: -; clone_size: -; v_call: TRBV10-2; j_call: TRBJ2-2; cdr3_aa: CASQGDNTGELFF; cdr3_nt: TGCGCCAGCCAGGGAGATAACACCGGGGAGCTGTTTTTT
cdr3_length: 14; d_call: -; clone_size: -; v_call: TRBV6-5; j_call: TRBJ2-2; cdr3_aa: CASSYSSVGGELFF; cdr3_nt: TGTGCCAGCAGTTACTCAAGTGTTGGCGGGGAGCTGTTTTTT
cdr3_length: 14; d_call: -; clone_size: -; v_call: TRBV6-5; j_call: TRBJ2-7; cdr3_aa: CASSRETPPYEQYF; cdr3_nt: TGTGCCAGCAGCAGGGAGACACCCCCCTACGAGCAGTACTTC
cdr3_length: 15; d_call: -; clone_size: -; v_call: TRBV2; j_call: TRBJ2-7; cdr3_aa: CASSEGGLGSYEQYF; cdr3_nt: TGTGCCAGCAGTGAGGGGGGACTTGGGTCCTACGAGCAGTACTTC
cdr3_length: 18; d_call: -; clone_size: -; v_call: TRBV24-1; j_call: TRBJ2-1; cdr3_aa: CATSDSGFRSYQGNEQFF; cdr3_nt: TGTGCCACCAGTGATTCCGGGTTCAGGTCCTATCAAGGGAATGAGCAGTTCTTC
cdr3_length: 12; d_call: -; clone_size: once; v_call: TRBV7-2; j_call: TRBJ2-7; cdr3_aa: CASSRTRGEQYF; cdr3_nt: TGTGCCAGCAGCCGAACTCGCGGTGAGCAGTACTTC
cdr3_length: 15; d_call: TRBD1; clone_size: -; v_call: TRBV18; j_call: TRBJ2-2; cdr3_aa: CASSPDRVNTGELFF; cdr3_nt: TGTGCCAGCTCACCGGACAGGGTAAACACCGGGGAGCTGTTTTTT
cdr3_length: 20; d_call: TRBD2; clone_size: -; v_call: TRBV7-6; j_call: TRBJ2-2; cdr3_aa: CASSLAASGSGGLSAGELFF; cdr3_nt: TGTGCCAGCAGCTTAGCGGCTAGCGGGTCCGGAGGGCTCTCCGCCGGGGAGCTGTTTTTT
cdr3_length: 14; d_call: -; clone_size: -; v_call: TRBV29-1; j_call: TRBJ1-4; cdr3_aa: CSVLKTGNNEKLFF; cdr3_nt: TGCAGCGTTCTTAAAACTGGGAATAATGAAAAACTGTTTTTT
cdr3_length: 15; d_call: TRBD1; clone_size: -; v_call: TRBV14; j_call: TRBJ2-1; cdr3_aa: CASSRTGGYYNEQFF; cdr3_nt: TGTGCCAGCAGCCGTACAGGGGGCTATTACAATGAGCAGTTCTTC
cdr3_length: 14; d_call: TRBD1; clone_size: -; v_call: TRBV3-1/TRBV3-2; j_call: TRBJ1-1; cdr3_aa: CASSHHDRETEAFF; cdr3_nt: TGTGCCAGCAGCCATCATGACAGGGAAACTGAAGCTTTCTTT
cdr3_length: 12; d_call: TRBD1; clone_size: -; v_call: TRBV19; j_call: TRBJ1-1; cdr3_aa: CASIDRGQGAFF; cdr3_nt: TGTGCCAGTATAGACAGGGGGCAAGGAGCTTTCTTT